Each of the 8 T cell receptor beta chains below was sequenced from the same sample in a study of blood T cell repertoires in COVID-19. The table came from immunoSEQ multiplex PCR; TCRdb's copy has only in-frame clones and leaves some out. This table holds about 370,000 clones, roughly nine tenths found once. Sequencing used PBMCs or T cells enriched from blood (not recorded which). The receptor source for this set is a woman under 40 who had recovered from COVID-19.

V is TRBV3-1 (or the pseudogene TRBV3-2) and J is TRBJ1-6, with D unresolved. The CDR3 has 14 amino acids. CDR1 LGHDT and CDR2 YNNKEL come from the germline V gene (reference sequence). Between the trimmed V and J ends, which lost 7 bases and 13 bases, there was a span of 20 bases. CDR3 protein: CASNHRSAGGPLHF. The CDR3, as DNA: TGTGCCAGCAATCACCGGTCGGCCGGAGGTCCCCTCCACTTT.

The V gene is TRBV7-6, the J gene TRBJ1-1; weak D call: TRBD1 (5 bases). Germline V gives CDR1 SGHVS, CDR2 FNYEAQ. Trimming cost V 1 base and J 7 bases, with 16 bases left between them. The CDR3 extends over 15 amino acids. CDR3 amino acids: CASSLVGDRVYEAFF. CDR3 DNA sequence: TGTGCCAGCAGCTTAGTAGGCGACAGAGTGTATGAAGCTTTCTTT.

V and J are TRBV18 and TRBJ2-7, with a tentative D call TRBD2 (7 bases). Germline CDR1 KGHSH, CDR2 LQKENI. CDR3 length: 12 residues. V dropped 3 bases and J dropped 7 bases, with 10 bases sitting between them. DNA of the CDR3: TGTGCCAGCTCACCGGGGGGGCTAGAGCAGTACTTC. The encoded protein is CASSPGGLEQYF.

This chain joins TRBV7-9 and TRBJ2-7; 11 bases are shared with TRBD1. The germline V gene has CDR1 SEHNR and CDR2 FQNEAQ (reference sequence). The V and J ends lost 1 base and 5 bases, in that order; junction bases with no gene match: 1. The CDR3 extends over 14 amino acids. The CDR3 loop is CASSLGTGGNEQYF. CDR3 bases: TGTGCCAGCAGCTTAGGGACAGGGGGCAACGAGCAGTACTTC.

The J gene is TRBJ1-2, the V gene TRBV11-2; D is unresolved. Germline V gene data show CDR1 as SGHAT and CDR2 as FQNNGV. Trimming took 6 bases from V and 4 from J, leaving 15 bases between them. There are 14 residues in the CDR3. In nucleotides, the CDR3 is TGTGCCAGCAGGTCGTTAGGAGAGACCTATGGCTACACCTTC. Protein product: CASRSLGETYGYTF.

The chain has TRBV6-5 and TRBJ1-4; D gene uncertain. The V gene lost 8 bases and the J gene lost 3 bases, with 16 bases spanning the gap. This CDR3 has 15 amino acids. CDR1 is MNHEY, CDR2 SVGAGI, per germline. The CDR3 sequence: CASSPGRVPNEKLFF. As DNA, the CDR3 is TGTGCCAGCTCACCCGGGAGGGTCCCTAATGAAAAACTGTTTTTT.

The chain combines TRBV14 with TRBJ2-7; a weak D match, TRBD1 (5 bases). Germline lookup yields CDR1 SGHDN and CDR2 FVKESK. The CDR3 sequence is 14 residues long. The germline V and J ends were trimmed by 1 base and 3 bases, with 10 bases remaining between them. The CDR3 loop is CASSQVRGSYEQYF. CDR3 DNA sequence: TGTGCCAGCAGCCAAGTAAGGGGTAGCTACGAGCAGTACTTC. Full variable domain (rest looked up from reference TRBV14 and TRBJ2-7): EAGVTQFPSHSVIEKGQTVTLRCDPISGHDNLYWYRRVMGKEIKFLLHFVKESKQDESGMPNNRFLAERTGGTYSTLKVQPAELEDSGVYFCASSQVRGSYEQYFGPGTRLTVT.

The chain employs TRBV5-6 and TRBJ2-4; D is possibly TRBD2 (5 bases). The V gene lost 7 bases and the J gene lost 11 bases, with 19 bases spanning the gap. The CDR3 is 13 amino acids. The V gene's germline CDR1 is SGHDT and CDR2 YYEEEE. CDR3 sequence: CASALRAVFVQYF. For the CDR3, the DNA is TGTGCCAGCGCCTTAAGAGCGGTTTTCGTTCAGTACTTC.